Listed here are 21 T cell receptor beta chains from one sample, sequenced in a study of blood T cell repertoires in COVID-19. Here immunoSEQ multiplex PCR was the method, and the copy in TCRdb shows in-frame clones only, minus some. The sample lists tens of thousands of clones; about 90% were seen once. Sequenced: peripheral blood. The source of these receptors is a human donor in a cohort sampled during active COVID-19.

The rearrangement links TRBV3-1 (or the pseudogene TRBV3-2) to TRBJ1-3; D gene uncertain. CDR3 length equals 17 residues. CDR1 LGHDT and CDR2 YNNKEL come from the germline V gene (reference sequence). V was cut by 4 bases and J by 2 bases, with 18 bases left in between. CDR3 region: CASSLEINRVTGNTIYF. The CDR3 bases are TGTGCCAGCAGCCTAGAAATTAACCGGGTGACTGGAAACACCATATATTTT.

The CDR3 nucleotides read TGTGCCAGCAGCCCCAGACAGGGGGCTTACTATGGCTACACCTTC. This encodes CASSPRQGAYYGYTF. The V gene is TRBV3-1 (or the pseudogene TRBV3-2), the J gene TRBJ1-2; 10 bases match TRBD1. The CDR3 consists of 15 residues. Per germline, CDR1 LGHDT and CDR2 YNNKEL (reference sequence). V lost 4 bases, J lost 3 bases, and 5 bases stayed unmatched.

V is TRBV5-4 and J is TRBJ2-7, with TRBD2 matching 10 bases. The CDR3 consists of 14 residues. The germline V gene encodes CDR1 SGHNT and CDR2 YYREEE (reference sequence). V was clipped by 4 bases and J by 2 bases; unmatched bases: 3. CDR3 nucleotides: TGTGCCAGCAGCCAGCGGGGGGGAACCTACGAGCAGTACTTC. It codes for CASSQRGGTYEQYF.

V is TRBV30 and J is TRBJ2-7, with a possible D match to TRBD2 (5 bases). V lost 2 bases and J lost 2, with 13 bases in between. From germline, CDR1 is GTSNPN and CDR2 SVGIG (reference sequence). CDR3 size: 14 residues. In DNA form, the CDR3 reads TGTGCCTGGAGTTCCGTAAGCGGCCCCTACGAGCAGTACTTC. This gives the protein CAWSSVSGPYEQYF. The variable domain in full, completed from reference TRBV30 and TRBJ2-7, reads SQTIHQWPATLVQPVGSPLSLECTVEGTSNPNLYWYRQAAGRGLQLLFYSVGIGQISSEVPQNLSASRPQDRQFILSSKKLLLSDSGFYLCAWSSVSGPYEQYFGPGTRLTVT.

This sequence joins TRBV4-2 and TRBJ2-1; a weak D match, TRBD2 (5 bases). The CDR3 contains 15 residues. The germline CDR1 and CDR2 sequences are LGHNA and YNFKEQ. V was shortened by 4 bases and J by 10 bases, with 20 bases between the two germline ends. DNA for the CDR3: TGTGCCAGCAGCCCACAGAGTGAAGGACTTATAGAGCAGTTCTTC. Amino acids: CASSPQSEGLIEQFF.

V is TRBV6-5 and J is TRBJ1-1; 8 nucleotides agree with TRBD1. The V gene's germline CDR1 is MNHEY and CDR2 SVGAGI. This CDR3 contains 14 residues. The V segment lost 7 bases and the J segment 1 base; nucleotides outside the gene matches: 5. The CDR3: CASIRTGRNTEAFF. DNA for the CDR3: TGTGCCAGCATTCGGACAGGGAGGAACACTGAAGCTTTCTTT.

CDR3 sequence reads: CASSLAGNTEAFF. The CDR3 coding sequence is TGCGCCAGCAGCTTGGCAGGGAACACTGAAGCTTTCTTT. This chain uses TRBV5-1 with TRBJ1-1, with D unresolved. Looked up from germline, CDR1 is SGHRS and CDR2 is YFSETQ. V gave up 0 bases and J gave up 1 base, with 4 bases separating them. CDR3 length: 13 residues.

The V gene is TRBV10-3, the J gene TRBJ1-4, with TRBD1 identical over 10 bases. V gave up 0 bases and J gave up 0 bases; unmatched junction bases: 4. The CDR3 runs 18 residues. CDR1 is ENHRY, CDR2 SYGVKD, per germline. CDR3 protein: CAISESTGGLATNEKLFF. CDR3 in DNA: TGTGCCATCAGTGAGTCGACAGGGGGCCTTGCAACTAATGAAAAACTGTTTTTT.

The CDR3 coding sequence is TGTGCCAGCAGCCAAAAGACGGGAACCTCGAACACTGAAGCTTTCTTT. Translated, it gives CASSQKTGTSNTEAFF. The V and J genes are TRBV4-2 and TRBJ1-1; no reliable D call. Trimming shortened V by 2 bases and J by 1 base, and 14 bases separated the two germline ends. Per germline, CDR1 LGHNA and CDR2 YNFKEQ. This CDR3 has 16 amino acids.

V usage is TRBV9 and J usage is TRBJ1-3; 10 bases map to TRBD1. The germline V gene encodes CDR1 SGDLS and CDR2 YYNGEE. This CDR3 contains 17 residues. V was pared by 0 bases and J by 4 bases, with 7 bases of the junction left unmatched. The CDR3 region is CASSVETWDRGGNTIYF. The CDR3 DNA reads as TGTGCCAGCAGCGTAGAGACCTGGGACAGGGGCGGAAACACCATATATTTT.

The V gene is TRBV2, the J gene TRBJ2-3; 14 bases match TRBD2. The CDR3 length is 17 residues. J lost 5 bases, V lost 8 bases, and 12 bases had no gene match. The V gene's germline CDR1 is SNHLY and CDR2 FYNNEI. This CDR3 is CASLGRGLAGAVDTQYF. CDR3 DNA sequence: TGTGCCAGCTTGGGCCGGGGACTAGCGGGAGCGGTAGATACGCAGTATTTT.

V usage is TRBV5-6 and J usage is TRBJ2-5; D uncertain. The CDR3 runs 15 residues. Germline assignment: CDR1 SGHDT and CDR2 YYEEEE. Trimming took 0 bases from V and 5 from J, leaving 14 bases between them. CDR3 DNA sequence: TGTGCCAGCAGCTTGGCCCGAATCCGGTTGGAGACCCAGTACTTC. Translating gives CASSLARIRLETQYF. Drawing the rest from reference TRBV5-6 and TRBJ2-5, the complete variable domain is DAGVTQSPTHLIKTRGQQVTLRCSPKSGHDTVSWYQQALGQGPQFIFQYYEEEERQRGNFPDRFSGHQFPNYSSELNVNALLLGDSALYLCASSLARIRLETQYFGPGTRLLVL.

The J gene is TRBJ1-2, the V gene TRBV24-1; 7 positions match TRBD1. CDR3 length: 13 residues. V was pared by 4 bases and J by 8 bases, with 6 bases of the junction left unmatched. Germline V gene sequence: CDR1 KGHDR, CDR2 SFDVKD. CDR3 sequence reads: CATSDPDRAGYTF. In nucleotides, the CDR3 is TGTGCCACCAGTGACCCCGACAGGGCCGGCTACACCTTC.

CDR3 sequence reads: CASSPGQGADYGYTF. In nucleotides, the CDR3 is TGTGCCAGCTCACCAGGGCAGGGCGCGGACTATGGCTACACCTTC. The rearrangement links TRBV18 to TRBJ1-2, with D perhaps matching TRBD1 (5 bases). Germline V gene data show CDR1 as KGHSH and CDR2 as LQKENI. The CDR3 has 15 amino acids. Trimming stripped 2 bases from V and 3 bases from J, with 13 bases between.

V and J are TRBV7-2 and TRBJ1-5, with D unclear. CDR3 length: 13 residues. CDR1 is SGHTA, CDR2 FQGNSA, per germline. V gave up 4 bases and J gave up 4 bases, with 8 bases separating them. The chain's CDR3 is CASSSFTNQPQHF. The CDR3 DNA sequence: TGTGCCAGCAGCTCCTTTACAAATCAGCCCCAGCATTTT.

The CDR3 DNA follows: TGTGCCAGCAGCTTAGCACCCGGGACTGGAAACACCATATATTTT. It specifies CASSLAPGTGNTIYF. The chain has TRBV7-2 and TRBJ1-3; D is unclear. Germline assignment: CDR1 SGHTA and CDR2 FQGNSA. The CDR3 has 15 residues. V lost 0 bases and J 2 bases, leaving 8 bases between the germline ends.

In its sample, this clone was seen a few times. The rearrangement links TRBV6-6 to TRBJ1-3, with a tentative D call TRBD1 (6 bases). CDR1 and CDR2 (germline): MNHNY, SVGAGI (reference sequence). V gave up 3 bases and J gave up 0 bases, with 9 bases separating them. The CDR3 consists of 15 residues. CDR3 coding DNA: TGTGCCAGCAGTTATGGACAGCGCTCTGGAAACACCATATATTTT. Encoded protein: CASSYGQRSGNTIYF.

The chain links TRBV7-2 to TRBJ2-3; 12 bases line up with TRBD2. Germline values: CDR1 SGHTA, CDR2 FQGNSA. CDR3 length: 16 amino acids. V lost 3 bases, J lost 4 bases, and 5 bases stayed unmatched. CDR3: CASSFPSGRGADTQYF. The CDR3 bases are TGTGCCAGCAGCTTTCCTAGCGGGAGGGGTGCAGATACGCAGTATTTT.

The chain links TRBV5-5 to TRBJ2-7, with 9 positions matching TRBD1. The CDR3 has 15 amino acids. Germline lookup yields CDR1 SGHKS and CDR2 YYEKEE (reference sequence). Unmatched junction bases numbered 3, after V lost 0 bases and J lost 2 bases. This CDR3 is CASSLAGTGTYEQYF. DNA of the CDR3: TGTGCCAGCAGCTTGGCCGGGACAGGGACCTACGAGCAGTACTTC. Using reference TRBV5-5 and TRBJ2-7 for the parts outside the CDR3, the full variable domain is DAGVTQSPTHLIKTRGQQVTLRCSPISGHKSVSWYQQVLGQGPQFIFQYYEKEERGRGNFPDRFSARQFPNYSSELNVNALLLGDSALYLCASSLAGTGTYEQYFGPGTRLTVT.

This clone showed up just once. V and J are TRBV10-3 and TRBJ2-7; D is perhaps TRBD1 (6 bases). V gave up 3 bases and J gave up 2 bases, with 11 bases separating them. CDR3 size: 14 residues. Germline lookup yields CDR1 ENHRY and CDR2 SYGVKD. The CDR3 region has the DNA TGTGCCATCAGTGACAGGGGTCAAGCCTACGAGCAGTACTTC. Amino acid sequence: CAISDRGQAYEQYF.

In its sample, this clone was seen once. CDR3 coding DNA: TGTGCCAGCAGACAAACGGGGAACACTGAAGCTTTCTTT. The encoded protein is CASRQTGNTEAFF. The J gene is TRBJ1-1, the V gene TRBV6-5, with unresolved D. The CDR3 sequence is 13 residues long. V lost 6 bases and J lost 1, with 9 bases in between. Germline CDR1 MNHEY, CDR2 SVGAGI.